The next 24 T cell receptor beta chains were all read from a single sample in a study of CD8 T cells in ankylosing spondylitis. Each CDR3 protein gets one entry after TCRdb re-called the 5' RACE reads with MiXCR. The profile shows about 170,000 distinct CDR3 sequences, around 19% of them singletons. Sequenced: blood, either unsorted or a sorted T cell fraction (not recorded which). These receptors originate from a male donor with ankylosing spondylitis or in good health (not recorded which).

This clonotype has only a few counts. This chain connects TRBV6-2 or TRBV6-3 to TRBJ2-7; 8 positions match TRBD2. Germline V CDR1 and CDR2: MNHEY, SVGEGT. After removal of 7 bases from V and 0 bases from J, the junction contained 5 bases not matched to a gene. This CDR3 region has 14 residues. CDR3 in amino acids: CASTLAGSSYEQYF. CDR3 sequence (DNA): TGTGCCAGCACATTAGCGGGAAGCTCCTACGAGCAGTACTTC.

The sample holds a few counts of this clonotype. J is TRBJ1-1 and V is TRBV4-2; TRBD1 matches 7 bases. CDR1 and CDR2 (germline): LGHNA, YNFKEQ. Germline trimming cut 0 bases from V and 3 bases from J; bases unmatched to any gene: 7. This CDR3 spans 16 amino acids. The CDR3 loop reads CASSQDFRQGDTEAFF. Here the CDR3 DNA reads TGTGCCAGCAGCCAAGATTTTCGGCAGGGGGACACTGAAGCTTTCTTT.

The sample holds many counts of this clonotype. The rearrangement uses TRBV5-1 and TRBJ2-1; possibly TRBD2 for D (6 bases). Trimming removed 4 bases at V and 6 bases at J, with 17 bases between. CDR1 is SGHRS and CDR2 is YFSETQ in the germline V gene. The CDR3 is made up of 15 amino acids. The CDR3 DNA is TGCGCCAGCAGCCCGCGGACTACCCGGGGCAATGAGCAGTTCTTC. Protein: CASSPRTTRGNEQFF. Using reference TRBV5-1 and TRBJ2-1 for the parts outside the CDR3, the full variable domain is KAGVTQTPRYLIKTRGQQVTLSCSPISGHRSVSWYQQTPGQGLQFLFEYFSETQRNKGNFPGRFSGRQFSNSRSEMNVSTLELGDSALYLCASSPRTTRGNEQFFGPGTRLTVL.

This clonotype was detected a few times. The chain combines TRBV9 with TRBJ2-1, with TRBD2 matching over 10 bases. This CDR3 is 15 amino acids long. The V gene's germline CDR1 is SGDLS and CDR2 YYNGEE. Unmatched junction bases numbered 4, after V lost 3 bases and J lost 4 bases. CDR3 loop: CASSGWTSGYNEQFF. The DNA of the CDR3 is TGTGCCAGCAGCGGGTGGACTAGCGGATACAATGAGCAGTTCTTC. Based on the CDR3 plus reference TRBV9 and TRBJ2-1, the full variable domain is DSGVTQTPKHLITATGQRVTLRCSPRSGDLSVYWYQQSLDQGLQFLIQYYNGEERAKGNILERFSAQQFPDLHSELNLSSLELGDSALYFCASSGWTSGYNEQFFGPGTRLTVL.

This clonotype occurred many times. This rearrangement joins TRBV12-3 or TRBV12-4 to TRBJ2-7; D could derive from TRBD1 or TRBD2 (5 bases each). Trimming left V 6 bases short and J 3 bases short, with 18 bases between. This CDR3 is built from 15 residues. CDR3 protein: CASRLGTSGDYEQYF. DNA of the CDR3: TGTGCCAGCAGACTCGGGACGTCCGGAGACTACGAGCAGTACTTC.

This clonotype was observed at least ten times. V gene TRBV3-1 combines with J gene TRBJ2-1; D may be TRBD1 (5 bases). The CDR3 sequence is 14 residues long. V lost 1 base and J 7 bases, leaving 11 bases between the germline ends. The V gene's germline CDR1 is LGHDT and CDR2 YNNKEL (reference sequence). CDR3 region: CASSQVSGRNEQFF. The CDR3 DNA reads as TGTGCCAGCAGCCAAGTGTCAGGGCGGAATGAGCAGTTCTTC.

This clonotype was recorded at least ten times. V usage is TRBV20-1 and J usage is TRBJ2-2, with 7 bases lining up with TRBD1. Germline CDR1 DFQATT, CDR2 SNEGSKA (reference sequence). V was pared by 2 bases and J by 0 bases, with 9 bases of the junction left unmatched. The CDR3 spans 17 residues. The chain's CDR3 is CSARPRQGFANTGELFF. The CDR3 DNA is TGCAGTGCTAGACCCAGACAGGGCTTCGCGAACACCGGGGAGCTGTTTTTT.

CDR3 in amino acids: CSVEGQGVFTGELFF. In DNA, the CDR3 is TGCAGCGTTGAAGGGCAGGGGGTTTTCACCGGGGAGCTGTTTTTT. The chain is built from TRBV29-1 and TRBJ2-2; 7 bases agree with TRBD1. V lost 1 base, J lost 4 bases, and 6 bases stayed unmatched. There are 15 residues in the CDR3. Germline-derived CDR1 and CDR2 are SQVTM and ANQGSEA.

This clonotype has only a few counts. The CDR3 sequence: CASSAAGLAGFETQYF. For the CDR3, the DNA is TGTGCCAGCAGCGCTGCGGGACTAGCCGGGTTTGAGACCCAGTACTTC. The V call is TRBV7-2, the J call TRBJ2-5; 9 bases map to TRBD2. CDR3 length: 16 residues. V lost 5 bases, J lost 5 bases, and 12 bases stayed unmatched. Germline V gives CDR1 SGHTA, CDR2 FQGNSA.

V usage is TRBV23-1 and J usage is TRBJ2-7; 9 bases are a match to TRBD1. TRBV23-1 is identified as an open reading frame with a role that is uncertain. The J segment lost 6 bases and the V segment lost 5 bases, leaving 11 bases of the junction unmatched. The CDR3 totals 15 residues. The CDR3 spells CASSVHRDREVEQYF. The CDR3 DNA follows: TGCGCCAGCAGTGTTCACCGGGACAGGGAGGTCGAGCAGTACTTC.

This clonotype has a count of ten or more. The chain couples TRBV20-1 to TRBJ2-2; TRBD1 agrees at 8 bases. The CDR3 is 16 amino acids. J lost 6 bases, V lost 0 bases, and 9 bases had no gene match. Germline-derived CDR1 and CDR2 are DFQATT and SNEGSKA (reference sequence). CDR3 coding DNA: TGCAGTGCTAGAGATTTAGGGCAGGGGGCTGCCGGGGAGCTGTTTTTT. Protein product: CSARDLGQGAAGELFF.

This clonotype was seen ten or more times. This chain uses TRBV20-1 with TRBJ1-5; tentative D call: TRBD1 (6 bases). CDR3 length: 18 residues. Per germline, CDR1 DFQATT and CDR2 SNEGSKA (reference sequence). V shed 2 bases and J shed 0 bases, with 20 bases lying between them. CDR3: CSARPDSLILPSNQPQHF. The CDR3 DNA follows: TGCAGTGCTAGACCGGACAGTTTAATCCTGCCTAGCAATCAGCCCCAGCATTTT.

This clonotype occurred many times. The rearrangement joins TRBV4-1 to TRBJ2-1; D is unresolved. This CDR3 has 16 residues. Germline assignment: CDR1 MGHRA and CDR2 YSYEKL. Trimming removed 0 bases at V and 0 bases at J, with 9 bases between. CDR3 region: CASSQDFPSSYNEQFF. The CDR3 region has the DNA TGCGCCAGCAGCCAAGATTTCCCTTCCTCCTACAATGAGCAGTTCTTC.

The gene calls are TRBV7-9 and TRBJ2-1, with D hard to call. Per germline, CDR1 SEHNR and CDR2 FQNEAQ (reference sequence). This CDR3 contains 17 residues. V was shortened by 5 bases and J by 0 bases, with 17 bases between the two germline ends. The CDR3 coding sequence is TGTGCCAGCAGCACTGTCGTAGTAGTGACCTCCTACAATGAGCAGTTCTTC. Translation gives CASSTVVVVTSYNEQFF.

The chain is built from TRBV7-2 and TRBJ2-4; 10 bases match TRBD1. Looked up from germline, CDR1 is SGHTA and CDR2 is FQGNSA. After removal of 5 bases from V and 9 bases from J, the junction contained 13 bases not matched to a gene. The length of the CDR3 is 16 residues. CDR3 sequence reads: CASSPGRGTGDSIQYF. The CDR3 coding sequence is TGTGCCAGCAGCCCTGGACGCGGGACAGGGGATAGCATTCAGTACTTC. The complete variable domain, with remaining parts taken from reference TRBV7-2 and TRBJ2-4, reads GAGVSQSPSNKVTEKGKDVELRCDPISGHTALYWYRQSLGQGLEFLIYFQGNSAPDKSGLPSDRFSAERTGGSVSTLTIQRTQQEDSAVYLCASSPGRGTGDSIQYFGAGTRLSVL.

This clonotype was seen ten or more times. J is TRBJ2-7 and V is TRBV29-1, with D possibly TRBD1 on 6 matching bases. Between the trimmed V and J ends, which lost 3 bases and 2 bases, there was a span of 11 bases. Germline values: CDR1 SQVTM, CDR2 ANQGSEA. This CDR3 comprises 13 residues. The CDR3 sequence: CSVEWQGTYEQYF. CDR3 nucleotide sequence: TGCAGCGTTGAGTGGCAGGGGACCTACGAGCAGTACTTC.

This clonotype was recorded many times. The chain carries TRBV11-2 and TRBJ1-5; D is ambiguous. V dropped 0 bases and J dropped 6 bases, with 12 bases sitting between them. Germline values: CDR1 SGHAT, CDR2 FQNNGV. The CDR3 is made up of 15 amino acids. CDR3 bases: TGTGCCAGCAGCTTAGATCCCAACCCCGGTCAGCCCCAGCATTTT. Translation: CASSLDPNPGQPQHF. Combining the CDR3 with reference TRBV11-2 and TRBJ1-5 gives the whole variable domain EAGVAQSPRYKIIEKRQSVAFWCNPISGHATLYWYQQILGQGPKLLIQFQNNGVVDDSQLPKDRFSAERLKGVDSTLKIQPAKLEDSAVYLCASSLDPNPGQPQHFGDGTRLSIL.

This clonotype was recorded once. The rearrangement links TRBV7-1 to TRBJ2-7, with a weak D call TRBD2 (6 bases). Being an ORF, TRBV7-1 has a function that is uncertain. The CDR3 is 14 residues long. CDR3 residues: CALEGDTGSYEQYF. In DNA form, the CDR3 reads TGTGCTTTGGAGGGTGACACAGGCTCCTACGAGCAGTACTTC.

Concerning this clonotype: With a much larger clone just one base away, this may be a read error. CDR3 DNA sequence: TGTGCCAGCACCCTTCCAGGGAACACTGAAGCTTTGTTT. This gives the protein CASTLPGNTEALF. This chain uses TRBV28 with TRBJ1-1; D is perhaps TRBD1 (5 bases). The germline V gene has CDR1 MDHEN and CDR2 SYDVKM. There are 13 residues in the CDR3.

The CDR3 protein is CASSGLRGWRESTGELFF. The DNA of the CDR3 is TGTGCCAGCAGTGGATTAAGGGGATGGCGGGAGTCCACCGGGGAGCTGTTTTTT. The chain has TRBV28 and TRBJ2-2; 7 nucleotides agree with TRBD2. The trim removed 5 bases at V and 4 bases at J, leaving 16 bases unmatched. CDR3 length: 18 residues. Germline lookup yields CDR1 MDHEN and CDR2 SYDVKM.

V gene TRBV20-1 combines with J gene TRBJ2-7, with 8 positions matching TRBD2. Germline trimming cut 2 bases from V and 3 bases from J; bases unmatched to any gene: 9. The CDR3 runs 15 residues. Per the germline V gene, CDR1 is DFQATT and CDR2 is SNEGSKA (reference sequence). The CDR3 nucleotides are TGCAGTGCTAGATATAGCGGGATGGCCCGCTACGAGCAGTACTTC. This encodes CSARYSGMARYEQYF.

The chain joins TRBV24-1 to TRBJ2-3; D possibly uses TRBD1 or TRBD2 (5 bases each). The CDR3 totals 20 residues. Germline V lookup: CDR1 KGHDR, CDR2 SFDVKD. The V gene lost 2 bases and the J gene lost 3 bases, with 26 bases spanning the gap. In nucleotides, the CDR3 is TGTGCCACCAGTGATTCGGACTTTCCACCGGGACCTGAGATGACAGATACGCAGTATTTT. This translates into CATSDSDFPPGPEMTDTQYF.

The table lists this clonotype with a few counts. J is TRBJ2-2 and V is TRBV19; 10 nucleotides line up with TRBD2. Losses at the gene ends were 3 bases for V and 7 bases for J; bases not matched to a gene: 8. The length of the CDR3 is 16 residues. CDR1 LNHDA and CDR2 SQIVND come from the germline V gene (reference sequence). CDR3 bases: TGTGCCAGTAGTATCCCTAGCGGGAGAGGACTCGGGGAGCTGTTTTTT. Amino acid sequence: CASSIPSGRGLGELFF.

The sample holds many counts of this clonotype. The chain uses TRBV19 and TRBJ1-6; a weak D match, TRBD1 (5 bases). Trimming pared 3 bases from V and 8 bases from J, leaving 11 bases between. The CDR3 runs to 14 residues. The germline gives CDR1 LNHDA, CDR2 SQIVND (reference sequence). DNA for the CDR3: TGTGCCAGTAGTATTGAGGGGATGCATTCACCCCTCCACTTT. It specifies CASSIEGMHSPLHF. The full variable domain, completed using reference TRBV19 and TRBJ1-6, is DGGITQSPKYLFRKEGQNVTLSCEQNLNHDAMYWYRQDPGQGLRLIYYSQIVNDFQKGDIAEGYSVSREKKESFPLTVTSAQKNPTAFYLCASSIEGMHSPLHFGNGTRLTVT.